This T cell receptor (beta chain) originates from a study of lymphopenia after photon versus proton radiotherapy. Findings of the study overall: Oligoclonal CD8+ Temra expansion after nadir drove photon patients' diversity drop. Better survival with proton therapy was suggested as possible, not demonstrated.

Remarks on this clone: Its antigen is still unknown.

Clones were read by immunoSEQ multiplex PCR, and TCRdb kept only the in-frame ones, dropping some. The sample lists more than 25,000 clones; 90% were seen once. V shed 4 bases and J shed 1 base, with 10 bases lying between them. The CDR3 totals 13 residues. Germline-derived CDR1 and CDR2 are GTSNPN and SVGIG (reference sequence). J is TRBJ1-1 and V is TRBV30, with D perhaps TRBD1 (6 bases). This sample comprised peripheral blood, obtained from a patient treated with photon-based radiotherapy. This receptor was identified in a woman in her 50s with pancreatic cancer. The CDR3 DNA reads TGTGCCTGGATGGGACACCGGAACACTGAAGCTTTCTTT. Amino acids: CAWMGHRNTEAFF.